The 13 T cell receptor beta chains reported below all come from one sample, sequenced in a study of regulatory T cells in long-lasting Graves disease. Combining iRepertoire HTBI primers with Arm-PCR of CDR3 regions, the authors built TCR beta libraries. TCRdb re-called the multiplex PCR reads through MiXCR, storing one row per CDR3 protein. The sample comprises hundreds of thousands of distinct CDR3 sequences, 15% to 20% of which are singletons, and less than 35% rests with the top ten. Indicated time point: newly diagnosed GD, antithyroid drugs for less than 3 months. RNA from PBMCs was the source of the TCR library. This same sample was also taken into another study, of T cells in Graves' hyperthyroidism and ophthalmopathy.

This specimen consisted of peripheral blood mononuclear cells (PBMCs), obtained at new diagnosis, from a patient treated with antithyroid drugs. These receptors all come from a man aged 40-49 years with Graves disease.

This clonotype was seen at least ten times. The chain couples TRBV2 to TRBJ2-7; 7 bases fit TRBD1. The CDR3 has 12 amino acids. Germline CDR1 is SNHLY and CDR2 is FYNNEI. With 10 bases clipped from V and 7 bases from J, the junction kept 10 bases outside the gene matches. The CDR3 coding sequence is TGTGCCACCTTGAGACAGGGCCTAGAGCAGTACTTC. Its translation is CATLRQGLEQYF. Looking up the rest from reference TRBV2 and TRBJ2-7 gives the full variable domain: EPEVTQTPSHQVTQMGQEVILRCVPISNHLYFYWYRQILGQKVEFLVSFYNNEISEKSEIFDDQFSVERPDGSNFTLKIRSTKLEDSAMYFCATLRQGLEQYFGPGTRLTVT.

This clonotype has ten or more counts. The chain couples TRBV28 to TRBJ2-4; 7 nucleotides agree with TRBD1. This CDR3 comprises 13 residues. CDR1 is MDHEN and CDR2 is SYDVKM in the germline V gene. V lost 5 bases, J lost 7 bases, and 5 bases stayed unmatched. The CDR3 DNA is TGTGCCAGCAGTCCGACAGGGATCAACATTCAGTACTTC. The encoded protein is CASSPTGINIQYF.

This clonotype was seen a handful of times. This could be a read error, since a much larger clone is one nucleotide away. The chain employs TRBV27 and TRBJ2-5; TRBD1 is a possible D gene (6 bases). The V gene's germline CDR1 is MNHEY and CDR2 SMNVEV (reference sequence). The CDR3 is 15 residues long. V was pared by 7 bases and J by 1 base, with 16 bases between. The CDR3 protein is CASNPHRAPQETQYF. CDR3 DNA: TGTGCCAGCAACCCGCACAGGGCCCCCCAAGAGACCCAGTACTTC.

This clonotype was found many times. The chain is built from TRBV5-1 and TRBJ2-7, with a weak D call TRBD1 (5 bases). With 2 bases removed from V and 1 base from J, the gap between germline ends came to 13 bases. The germline V gene encodes CDR1 SGHRS and CDR2 YFSETQ. This CDR3 has 15 residues. This CDR3 is CASSLEGDGSYEQYF. The CDR3 DNA is TGCGCCAGCAGCTTAGAAGGGGATGGTTCCTACGAGCAGTACTTC.

This clonotype was counted ten times or more. This chain links TRBV5-1 with TRBJ2-3, with TRBD2 as a possible D gene (6 bases). The CDR3 contains 16 residues. Trimming left V 4 bases short and J 1 base short, with 16 bases between. In germline, CDR1 is SGHRS, CDR2 YFSETQ. The CDR3 coding sequence is TGCGCCAGCAGCCTCGGGACTTCCTCTCGCACAGATACGCAGTATTTT. Translated, it gives CASSLGTSSRTDTQYF.

The chain couples TRBV6-1 to TRBJ2-5; 8 positions agree with TRBD2. The germline CDR1 and CDR2 sequences are MNHNS and SASEGT. V was clipped by 6 bases and J by 1 base; unmatched bases: 4. The CDR3 has 14 residues. CDR3 sequence (DNA): TGTGCCAGCAGGGATAGCGGGGCCCAAGAGACCCAGTACTTC. This codes for CASRDSGAQETQYF.

This clonotype has just a few counts. The chain uses TRBV6-2 or TRBV6-3 and TRBJ2-5; 14 bases match TRBD2. The CDR3 extends over 18 amino acids. Looked up from germline, CDR1 is MNHEY and CDR2 is SVGEGT. With V trimmed by 6 bases and J by 5 bases, 14 bases remained unmatched. CDR3 sequence (DNA): TGTGCCAGCAGGGCGGGACTAGCGGGGGTCACTAGGAGGGAGACCCAGTACTTC. Translation gives CASRAGLAGVTRRETQYF.

In the case of this clonotype: A far larger clone differs by one base, so this is likely a read error. The rearrangement joins TRBV6-4 to TRBJ1-1; no clear D gene. The germline V gene has CDR1 MRHNA and CDR2 SNTAGT. This CDR3 region has 16 residues. The CDR3 DNA reads TGTGCCCGCAGTTACTCGGTTGGAACGCAGAACACTGAAGCTTTCTTT. It specifies CARSYSVGTQNTEAFF.

This clonotype was seen repeatedly, ten times or more. J is TRBJ2-7 and V is TRBV5-1; 8 bases are a match to TRBD1. This CDR3 comprises 14 residues. Looked up from germline, CDR1 is SGHRS and CDR2 is YFSETQ. V gave up 1 base and J gave up 3 bases; unmatched junction bases: 3. The CDR3 DNA reads TGCGCCAGCAGCTTGCAGGGGGCGAACTACGAGCAGTACTTC. Its translation is CASSLQGANYEQYF.

V and J are TRBV11-2 and TRBJ1-2; 9 positions agree with TRBD1. Germline lookup yields CDR1 SGHAT and CDR2 FQNNGV. This CDR3 comprises 16 residues. After removal of 5 bases from V and 1 base from J, the junction contained 8 bases not matched to a gene. CDR3 DNA sequence: TGTGCCAGCAGCCGTACCCAGACAGGGGGTAACTATGGCTACACCTTC. Protein sequence: CASSRTQTGGNYGYTF.

Only a few counts were recorded for this clonotype. The chain is built from TRBV18 and TRBJ2-5; 15 bases align to TRBD2. V shed 2 bases and J 0 bases; nucleotides not matched to a gene: 7. Looked up from germline, CDR1 is KGHSH and CDR2 is LQKENI. The CDR3 has 19 amino acids. This CDR3 reads CASSPGTSGGLTYQETQYF. Written as DNA, the CDR3 is TGTGCCAGCTCACCAGGGACTAGCGGGGGGCTAACGTACCAAGAGACCCAGTACTTC.

This clonotype was counted between two and nine times. This chain joins TRBV6-1 and TRBJ2-1; TRBD2 matches 7 bases. The CDR3 is 15 amino acids. With 4 bases clipped from V and 6 bases from J, the junction kept 9 bases outside the gene matches. CDR1 and CDR2 (germline): MNHNS, SASEGT. CDR3 protein: CASSGLGRAVNEQFF. The CDR3 DNA sequence: TGTGCCAGCAGTGGTCTGGGGAGGGCGGTCAATGAGCAGTTCTTC.

This clonotype has more than one count but fewer than ten. V is TRBV5-1 and J is TRBJ2-7, with TRBD2 matching 9 bases. Germline V gene lookup returns CDR1 SGHRS and CDR2 YFSETQ. The V and J ends lost 3 bases and 6 bases, in that order; junction bases with no gene match: 10. This CDR3 has 15 residues. The CDR3 region is CASSSTPGTSLEQYF. The CDR3 coding sequence is TGCGCCAGCAGCTCCACGCCCGGGACTAGCCTCGAGCAGTACTTC.